This TCR beta chain is drawn from a study of blood T cell repertoires in COVID-19 (dated by TCRdb to 2020 to 2021). For the study in its entirety: Samples from collaborators originated in the United States, Italy and Spain and spanned both the acute and convalescent phases of COVID-19. The material from the prospective study consisted of cDNA or gDNA derived from T cells, B-cell-depleted T cells, or PBMCs. The dataset comprised deeply sampled blood TCRbeta repertoires from subjects exposed to, actively infected with, or recovered from COVID-19. The repertoires were made available in a free public database intended to serve as a resource for research on the immune response to SARS-CoV-2. Samples were obtained from the ongoing ImmuneRACE study (first 160 participants) and from some 1,300 subjects provided by 6 global collaborators. A de-identified subject ID, COVID-19 status, age in years and sex were almost always included in the sample metadata. Where available, HLA class I and class II types were taken from metadata supplied by the sample provider and were not determined by assay-based typing. The research as a whole found: The amount of clinical and demographic metadata varied by source and participant and was provided uncurated.

V sheds 6 bases and J sheds 0 bases, leaving 12 bases between their ends. Measured from the cysteine to the phenylalanine, the CDR3 is 15 residues long. Only the CDR3 part of the read is kept: 45 bases, read in frame from the first base. As encoded in the germline V gene (reference sequence), CDR1 is LNHDA while CDR2 is SQIVND. To note about this clone: The clone's antigen remains unknown. There are no base qualities to consult, and no much larger clone falls within one base.

Each collaborating institution followed its own protocols to collect whole blood in K2EDTA tubes. Collaborator samples were shipped for TCRbeta analysis as frozen whole blood, isolated PBMCs, or DNA extracted from either sample type. TCRbeta CDR3 regions were amplified from genomic DNA by means of the immunoSEQ Assay, a bias-controlled multiplex PCR. Turning to the authors' computational methods: Within the assay, amplification of reference gene primers was used to estimate how many nucleated cells each sample contained. To quantify the absolute abundance of each unique TCRbeta CDR3 rearrangement, sequence reads were collapsed and filtered. For each sample, productive Simpson clonality was calculated as the square root of Simpson's diversity index over productive rearrangements. The table was pulled from immuneACCESS by TCRdb, which kept in-frame rearrangements only. Such tables lose some clones; where checked, under half of the loss comes from unresolved V genes, and the rest has no known cause. V, J and clone size reflect that table, while D and trimming were determined from the DNA. This sample comprises 45,000 or so clones, about 90% of them detected only once. The ten largest clones capture about an eighth of the sample.

Recombination linked TRBV19 to TRBJ1-5; the D gene is not confidently resolved. This TCR came from an elderly man with acute or convalescent COVID-19. The material sequenced was peripheral blood. The DNA reads as follows: TGTGCCAGTAGGACAACCGCAGCTAGCAATCAGCCCCAGCATTTT. This yields the protein CASRTTAASNQPQHF.